The TCR beta chain under discussion was sequenced for a study of tumor and adjacent non-tumor tissue in lung cancer. Study overall: Patients comprised 12 adenocarcinoma, a couple of squamous cell carcinoma and 1 small cell lung cancer.

RNA was extracted from bulk tissue without any cell sorting. Distant lung tissue was collected more than 3 cm away from the tumor edge. Study-level points and caveats: Shorter survival was associated with higher TCR diversity in tumors.

This clonotype was found a few times. Its antigen is still unknown. A much larger clone sits a single nucleotide away, making a read error possible. Three rounds of nested PCR, following a modified ARM-PCR protocol, produced the TCRbeta library. Using its own MiXCR run on the multiplex PCR reads, TCRdb lists one record per CDR3 protein. The repertoire holds 70,000 to 95,000 distinct CDR3 sequences, with just over 75% as singletons. This CDR3 contains 13 residues. CDR1 and CDR2 (germline): SGHNT, YYREEE (reference sequence). The chain joins TRBV5-4 to TRBJ1-2; 9 bases agree with TRBD1. The clonotype comes from a man in his 70s with non-small cell lung cancer. The sample consisted of distant non-tumor lung tissue. The CDR3 sequence is CVENRRDRVGYTF. In nucleotides, the CDR3 is TGTGTCGAGAACCGCCGGGACAGGGTTGGCTACACCTTC.